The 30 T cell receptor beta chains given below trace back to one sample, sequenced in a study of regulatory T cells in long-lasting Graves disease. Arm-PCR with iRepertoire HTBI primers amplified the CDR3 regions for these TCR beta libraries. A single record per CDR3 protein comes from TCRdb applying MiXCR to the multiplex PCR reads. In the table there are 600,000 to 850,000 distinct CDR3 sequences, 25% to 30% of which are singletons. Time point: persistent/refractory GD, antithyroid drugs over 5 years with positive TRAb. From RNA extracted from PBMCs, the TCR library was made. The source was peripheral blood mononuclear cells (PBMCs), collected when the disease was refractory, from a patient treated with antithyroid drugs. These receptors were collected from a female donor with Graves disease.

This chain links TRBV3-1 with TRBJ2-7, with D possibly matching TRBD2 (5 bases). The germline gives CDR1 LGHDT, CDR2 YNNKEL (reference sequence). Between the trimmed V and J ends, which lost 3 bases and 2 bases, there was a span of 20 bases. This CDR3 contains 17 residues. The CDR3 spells CASSQGPISTGTYEQYF. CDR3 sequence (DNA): TGTGCCAGCAGCCAGGGTCCTATAAGTACGGGGACCTACGAGCAGTACTTC.

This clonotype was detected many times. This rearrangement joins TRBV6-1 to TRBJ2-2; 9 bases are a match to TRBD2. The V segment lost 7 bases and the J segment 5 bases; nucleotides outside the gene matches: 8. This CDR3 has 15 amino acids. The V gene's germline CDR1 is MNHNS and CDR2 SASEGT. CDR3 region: CASKGLAGTTGELFF. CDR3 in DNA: TGTGCCAGCAAGGGGCTAGCGGGAACTACCGGGGAGCTGTTTTTT.

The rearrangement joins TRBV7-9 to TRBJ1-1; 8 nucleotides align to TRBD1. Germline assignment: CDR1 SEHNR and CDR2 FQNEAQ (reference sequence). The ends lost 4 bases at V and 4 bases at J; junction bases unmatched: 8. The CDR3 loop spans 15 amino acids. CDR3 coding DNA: TGTGCCAGCAGCTCAACAGGGGGAGGAAGCACTGAAGCTTTCTTT. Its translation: CASSSTGGGSTEAFF. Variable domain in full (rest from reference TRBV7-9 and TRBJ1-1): DTGVSQNPRHKITKRGQNVTFRCDPISEHNRLYWYRQTLGQGPEFLTYFQNEAQLEKSRLLSDRFSAERPKGSFSTLEIQRTEQGDSAMYLCASSSTGGGSTEAFFGQGTRLTVV.

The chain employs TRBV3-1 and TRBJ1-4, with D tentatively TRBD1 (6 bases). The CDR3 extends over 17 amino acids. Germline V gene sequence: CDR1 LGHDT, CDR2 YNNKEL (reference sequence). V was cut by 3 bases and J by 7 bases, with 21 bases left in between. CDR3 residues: CASSHLTSGTTAEKLFF. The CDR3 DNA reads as TGTGCCAGCAGCCATCTTACTTCCGGGACAACAGCTGAAAAACTGTTTTTT. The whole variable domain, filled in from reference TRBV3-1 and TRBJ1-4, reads DTAVSQTPKYLVTQMGNDKSIKCEQNLGHDTMYWYKQDSKKFLKIMFSYNNKELIINETVPNRFSPKSPDKAHLNLHINSLELGDSAVYFCASSHLTSGTTAEKLFFGSGTQLSVL.

CDR3 in DNA: TGTGCCAGCAGCTCCACAGGGGGCCGCTTCCAAGAGACCCAGTACTTC. This codes for CASSSTGGRFQETQYF. This rearrangement joins TRBV11-2 to TRBJ2-5; the match to TRBD1 covers 9 bases. The germline V gene has CDR1 SGHAT and CDR2 FQNNGV. The V gene end was trimmed by 4 bases and the J gene end by 1 base; junction bases not matched to a gene: 7. The CDR3 contains 16 residues.

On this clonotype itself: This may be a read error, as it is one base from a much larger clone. The DNA for the CDR3 is TGTGCCAGCAGTTTCCCACGCAAAAGGCCCGAACCTAACTATGGCTGCACCTTC. This sequence encodes CASSFPRKRPEPNYGCTF. V usage is TRBV28 and J usage is TRBJ1-2, with unresolved D. Germline-derived CDR1 and CDR2 are MDHEN and SYDVKM. The CDR3 extends over 18 amino acids.

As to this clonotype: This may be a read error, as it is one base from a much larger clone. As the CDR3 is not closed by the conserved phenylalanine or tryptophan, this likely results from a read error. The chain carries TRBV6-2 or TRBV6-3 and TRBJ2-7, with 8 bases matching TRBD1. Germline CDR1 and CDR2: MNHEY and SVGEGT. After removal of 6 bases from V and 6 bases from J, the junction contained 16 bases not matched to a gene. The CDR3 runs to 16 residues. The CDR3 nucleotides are TGTGCCAGCAGAACAGGACAGGGTTTGGTTCGGTTCGAGCAGTACCTC. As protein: CASRTGQGLVRFEQYL.

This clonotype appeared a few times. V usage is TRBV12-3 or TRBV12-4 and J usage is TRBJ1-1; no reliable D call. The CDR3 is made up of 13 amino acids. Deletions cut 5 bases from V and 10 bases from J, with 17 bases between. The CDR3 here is CASSPGYLDRAFF. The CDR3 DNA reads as TGTGCCAGCAGTCCCGGGTACCTTGATCGAGCTTTCTTT.

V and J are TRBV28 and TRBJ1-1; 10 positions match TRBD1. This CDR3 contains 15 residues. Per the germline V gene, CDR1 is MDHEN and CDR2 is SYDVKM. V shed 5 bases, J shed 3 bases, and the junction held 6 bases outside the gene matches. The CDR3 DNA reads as TGTGCCAGCAGTCGAGCGGGACAGGGGTACACTGAAGCTTTCTTT. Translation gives CASSRAGQGYTEAFF.

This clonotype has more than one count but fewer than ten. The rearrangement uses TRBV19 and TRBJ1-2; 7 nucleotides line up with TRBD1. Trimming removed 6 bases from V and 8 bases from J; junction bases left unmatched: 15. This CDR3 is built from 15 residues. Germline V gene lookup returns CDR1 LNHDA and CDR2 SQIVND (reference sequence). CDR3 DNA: TGTGCCAGTAGGGCTCCCGGGACAGACCGGTTCGGCTACACCTTC. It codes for CASRAPGTDRFGYTF.

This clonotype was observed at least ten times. CDR3 in DNA: TGTGCCAGCAGCGACCTTAGCGGCCAAGAGACCCAGTACTTC. It specifies CASSDLSGQETQYF. The chain has TRBV28 and TRBJ2-5; maybe TRBD2 (6 bases). Germline V gene lookup returns CDR1 MDHEN and CDR2 SYDVKM. The length of the CDR3 is 14 residues. V was clipped by 6 bases and J by 1 base, with 12 bases between them.

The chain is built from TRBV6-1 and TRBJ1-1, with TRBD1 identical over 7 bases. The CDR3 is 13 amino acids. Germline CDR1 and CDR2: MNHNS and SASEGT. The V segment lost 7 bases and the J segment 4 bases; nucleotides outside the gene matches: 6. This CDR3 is CASKLTGRTEAFF. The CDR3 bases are TGTGCCAGCAAATTGACAGGGCGCACTGAAGCTTTCTTT.

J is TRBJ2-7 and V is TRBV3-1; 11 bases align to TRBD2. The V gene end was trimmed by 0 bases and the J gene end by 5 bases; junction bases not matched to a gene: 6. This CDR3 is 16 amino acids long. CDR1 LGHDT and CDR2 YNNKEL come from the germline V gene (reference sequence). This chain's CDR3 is CASSQDLAGGRDEQYF. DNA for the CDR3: TGTGCCAGCAGCCAAGATTTAGCGGGAGGGCGTGACGAGCAGTACTTC.

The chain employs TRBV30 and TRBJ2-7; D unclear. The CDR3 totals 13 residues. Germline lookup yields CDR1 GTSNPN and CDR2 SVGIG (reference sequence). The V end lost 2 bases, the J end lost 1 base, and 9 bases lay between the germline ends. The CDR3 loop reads CAWSTQASYEQYF. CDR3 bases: TGTGCCTGGAGTACTCAGGCATCCTACGAGCAGTACTTC.

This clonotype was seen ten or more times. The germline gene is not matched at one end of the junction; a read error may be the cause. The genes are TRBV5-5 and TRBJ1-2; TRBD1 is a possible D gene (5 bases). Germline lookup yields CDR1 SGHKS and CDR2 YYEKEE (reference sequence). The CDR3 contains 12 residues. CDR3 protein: CASSETDYGYTF. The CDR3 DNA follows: TGCGCCAGCAGCGAGACAGATTATGGCTACACCTTC.

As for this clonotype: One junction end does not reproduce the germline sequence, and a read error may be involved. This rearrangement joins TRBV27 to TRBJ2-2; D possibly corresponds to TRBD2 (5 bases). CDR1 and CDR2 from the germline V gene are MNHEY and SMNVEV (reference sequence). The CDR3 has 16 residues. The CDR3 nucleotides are TGTGCCAGCAGCCCAATGGAAAGAGCGAACACCGGGGAGCTGTCTTTT. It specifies CASSPMERANTGELSF.

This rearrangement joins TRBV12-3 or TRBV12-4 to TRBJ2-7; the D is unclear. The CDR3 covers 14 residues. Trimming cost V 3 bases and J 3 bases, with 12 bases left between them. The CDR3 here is CASSLGPRNYEQYF. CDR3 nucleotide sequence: TGTGCCAGCAGTTTGGGCCCCAGGAACTACGAGCAGTACTTC.

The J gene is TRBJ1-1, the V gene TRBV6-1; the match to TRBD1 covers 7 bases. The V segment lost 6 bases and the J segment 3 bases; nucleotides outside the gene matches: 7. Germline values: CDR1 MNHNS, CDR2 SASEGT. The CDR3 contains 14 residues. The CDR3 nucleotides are TGTGCCAGCAGAGATCAGGGGGTGGACACTGAAGCTTTCTTT. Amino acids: CASRDQGVDTEAFF.

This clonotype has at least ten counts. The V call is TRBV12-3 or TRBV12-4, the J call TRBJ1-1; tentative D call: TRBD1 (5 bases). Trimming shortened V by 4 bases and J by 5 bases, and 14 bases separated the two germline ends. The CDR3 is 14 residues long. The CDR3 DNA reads TGTGCCAGCAGTTCAATTCAAGGGGTTACTGAAGCTTTCTTT. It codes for CASSSIQGVTEAFF.

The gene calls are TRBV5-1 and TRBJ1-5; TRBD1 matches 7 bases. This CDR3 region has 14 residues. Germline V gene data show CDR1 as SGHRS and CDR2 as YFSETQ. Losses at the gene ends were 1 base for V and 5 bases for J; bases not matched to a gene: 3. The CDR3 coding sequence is TGCGCCAGCAGCTTGACGCAGGGGGATCAGCCCCAGCATTTT. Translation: CASSLTQGDQPQHF.

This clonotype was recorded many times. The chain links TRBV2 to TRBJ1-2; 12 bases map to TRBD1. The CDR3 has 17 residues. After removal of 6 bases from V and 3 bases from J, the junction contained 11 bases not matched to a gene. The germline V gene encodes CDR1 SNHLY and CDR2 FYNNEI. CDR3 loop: CASRPGTGGFRHYGYTF. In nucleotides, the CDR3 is TGTGCCAGCAGACCCGGGACAGGGGGCTTTAGGCACTATGGCTACACCTTC. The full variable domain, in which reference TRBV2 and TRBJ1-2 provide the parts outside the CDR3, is EPEVTQTPSHQVTQMGQEVILRCVPISNHLYFYWYRQILGQKVEFLVSFYNNEISEKSEIFDDQFSVERPDGSNFTLKIRSTKLEDSAMYFCASRPGTGGFRHYGYTFGSGTRLTVV.

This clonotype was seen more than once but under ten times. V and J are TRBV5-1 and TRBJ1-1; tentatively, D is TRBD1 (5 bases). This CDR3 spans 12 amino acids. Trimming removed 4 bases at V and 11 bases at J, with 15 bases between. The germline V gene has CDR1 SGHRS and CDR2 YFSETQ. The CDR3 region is CASSPAGSNAFF. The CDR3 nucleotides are TGCGCCAGCAGCCCCGCAGGGAGTAACGCTTTCTTT. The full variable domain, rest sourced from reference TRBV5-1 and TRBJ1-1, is KAGVTQTPRYLIKTRGQQVTLSCSPISGHRSVSWYQQTPGQGLQFLFEYFSETQRNKGNFPGRFSGRQFSNSRSEMNVSTLELGDSALYLCASSPAGSNAFFGQGTRLTVV.

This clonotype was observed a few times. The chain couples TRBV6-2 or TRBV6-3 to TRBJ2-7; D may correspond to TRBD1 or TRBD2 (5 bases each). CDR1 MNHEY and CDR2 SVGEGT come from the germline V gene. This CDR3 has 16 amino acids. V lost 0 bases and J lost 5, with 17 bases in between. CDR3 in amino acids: CASSYSSQGPRNEQYF. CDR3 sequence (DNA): TGTGCCAGCAGTTACTCGAGTCAGGGACCACGGAACGAGCAGTACTTC.

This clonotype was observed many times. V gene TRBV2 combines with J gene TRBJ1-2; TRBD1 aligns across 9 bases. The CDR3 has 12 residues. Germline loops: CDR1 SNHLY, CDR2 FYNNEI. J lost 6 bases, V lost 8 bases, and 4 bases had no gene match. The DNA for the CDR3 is TGTGCCAGCGGACAGGGGATTCATGGCTACACCTTC. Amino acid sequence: CASGQGIHGYTF.

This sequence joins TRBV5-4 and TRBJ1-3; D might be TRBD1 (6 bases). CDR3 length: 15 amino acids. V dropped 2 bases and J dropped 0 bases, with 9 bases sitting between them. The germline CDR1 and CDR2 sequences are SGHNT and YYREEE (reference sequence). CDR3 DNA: TGTGCCAGCAGCTTAGGGGGATCCTCTGGAAACACCATATATTTT. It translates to CASSLGGSSGNTIYF.

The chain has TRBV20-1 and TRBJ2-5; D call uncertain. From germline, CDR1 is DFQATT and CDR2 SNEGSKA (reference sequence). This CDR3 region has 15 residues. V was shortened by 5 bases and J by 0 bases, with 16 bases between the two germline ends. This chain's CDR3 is CSARPSAKYQETQYF. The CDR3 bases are TGCAGTGCTCGCCCCTCCGCAAAGTACCAAGAGACCCAGTACTTC.

The DNA of the CDR3 is TGCAGCGTTGAAGTTGGTGAGGTGAGGAACTATGGCTACACCTTC. Protein product: CSVEVGEVRNYGYTF. V usage is TRBV29-1 and J usage is TRBJ1-2; D uncertain. V was cut by 1 base and J by 2 bases, with 14 bases left in between. The CDR3 has 15 amino acids. CDR1 is SQVTM, CDR2 ANQGSEA, per germline.

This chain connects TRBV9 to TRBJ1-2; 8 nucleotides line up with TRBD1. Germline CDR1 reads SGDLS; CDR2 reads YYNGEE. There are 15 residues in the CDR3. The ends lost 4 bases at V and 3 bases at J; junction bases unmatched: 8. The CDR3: CASSTGGQGYYGYTF. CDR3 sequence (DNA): TGTGCCAGCAGCACCGGAGGACAGGGTTACTATGGCTACACCTTC.

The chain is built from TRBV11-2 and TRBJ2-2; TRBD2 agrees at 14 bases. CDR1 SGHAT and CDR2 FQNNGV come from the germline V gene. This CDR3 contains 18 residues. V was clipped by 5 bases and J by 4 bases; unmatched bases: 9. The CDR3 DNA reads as TGTGCCAGCAGCCCGGGACTAGCGGGAGCGGTCGGCACCGGGGAGCTGTTTTTT. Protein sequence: CASSPGLAGAVGTGELFF.

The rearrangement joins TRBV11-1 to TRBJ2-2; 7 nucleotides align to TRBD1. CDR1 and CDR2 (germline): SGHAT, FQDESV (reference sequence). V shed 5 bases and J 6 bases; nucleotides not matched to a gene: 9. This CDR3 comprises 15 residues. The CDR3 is CASSKDRINAGELFF. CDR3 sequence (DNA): TGTGCCAGCAGCAAGGACAGGATAAACGCCGGGGAGCTGTTTTTT.